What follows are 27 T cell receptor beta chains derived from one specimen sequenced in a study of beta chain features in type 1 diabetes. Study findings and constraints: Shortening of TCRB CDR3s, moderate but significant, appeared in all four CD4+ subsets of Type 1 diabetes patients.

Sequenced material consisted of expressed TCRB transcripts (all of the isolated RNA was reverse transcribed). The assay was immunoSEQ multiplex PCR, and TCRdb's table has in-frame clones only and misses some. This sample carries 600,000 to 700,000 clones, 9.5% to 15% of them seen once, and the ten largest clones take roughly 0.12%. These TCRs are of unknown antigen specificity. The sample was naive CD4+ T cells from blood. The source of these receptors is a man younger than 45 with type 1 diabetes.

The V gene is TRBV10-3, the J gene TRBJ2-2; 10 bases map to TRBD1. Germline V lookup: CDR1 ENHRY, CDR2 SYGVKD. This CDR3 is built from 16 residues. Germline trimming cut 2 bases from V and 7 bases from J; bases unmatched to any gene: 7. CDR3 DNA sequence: TGTGCCATCAGTGAGACGACAGGGGGCCGCGGCGGGGAGCTGTTTTTT. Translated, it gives CAISETTGGRGGELFF.

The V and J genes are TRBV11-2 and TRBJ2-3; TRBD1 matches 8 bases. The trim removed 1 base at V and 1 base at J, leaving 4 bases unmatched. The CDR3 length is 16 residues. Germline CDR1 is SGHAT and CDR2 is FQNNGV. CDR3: CASSLGVTGGTDTQYF. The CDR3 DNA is TGTGCCAGCAGCTTAGGTGTGACAGGGGGCACAGATACGCAGTATTTT.

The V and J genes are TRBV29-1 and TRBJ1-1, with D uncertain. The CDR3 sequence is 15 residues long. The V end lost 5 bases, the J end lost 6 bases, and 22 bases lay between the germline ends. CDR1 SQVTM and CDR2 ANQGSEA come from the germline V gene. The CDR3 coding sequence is TGCAGCGTTAGATCGGTGGGAGGGATCGTCCCTGAAGCTTTCTTT. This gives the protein CSVRSVGGIVPEAFF.

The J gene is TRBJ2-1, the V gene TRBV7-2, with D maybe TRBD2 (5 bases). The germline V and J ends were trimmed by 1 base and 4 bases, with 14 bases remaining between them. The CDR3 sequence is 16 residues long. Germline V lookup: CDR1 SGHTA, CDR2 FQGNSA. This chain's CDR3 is CASSLDRGTGYNEQFF. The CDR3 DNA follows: TGTGCCAGCAGCTTAGACCGGGGAACGGGATACAATGAGCAGTTCTTC.

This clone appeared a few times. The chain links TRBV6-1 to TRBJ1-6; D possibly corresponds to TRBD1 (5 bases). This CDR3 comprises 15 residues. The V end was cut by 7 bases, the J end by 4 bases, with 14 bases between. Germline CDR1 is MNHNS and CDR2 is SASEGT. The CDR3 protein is CASTKTEGYNSPLHF. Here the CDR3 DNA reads TGTGCCAGCACCAAAACGGAGGGGTATAATTCACCCCTCCACTTT.

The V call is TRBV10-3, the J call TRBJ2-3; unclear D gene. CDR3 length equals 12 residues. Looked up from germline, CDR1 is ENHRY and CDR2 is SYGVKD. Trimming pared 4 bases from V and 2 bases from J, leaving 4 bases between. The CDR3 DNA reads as TGTGCCATCAGTGGGCCCACAGATACGCAGTATTTT. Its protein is CAISGPTDTQYF.

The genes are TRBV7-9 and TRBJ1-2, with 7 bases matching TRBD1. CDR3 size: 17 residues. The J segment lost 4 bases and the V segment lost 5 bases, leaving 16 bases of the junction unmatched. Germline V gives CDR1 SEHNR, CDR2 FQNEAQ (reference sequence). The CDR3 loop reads CASSQSPPGQLSYGYTF. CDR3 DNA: TGTGCCAGCAGCCAATCGCCCCCGGGACAGCTTTCCTATGGCTACACCTTC.

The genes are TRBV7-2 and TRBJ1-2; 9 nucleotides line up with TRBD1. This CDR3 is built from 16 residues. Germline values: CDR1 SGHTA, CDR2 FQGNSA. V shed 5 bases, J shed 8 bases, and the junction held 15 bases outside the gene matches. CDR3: CASSPAVGTGILGYTF. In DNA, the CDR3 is TGTGCCAGCAGCCCGGCCGTTGGGACAGGGATCTTAGGCTACACCTTC.

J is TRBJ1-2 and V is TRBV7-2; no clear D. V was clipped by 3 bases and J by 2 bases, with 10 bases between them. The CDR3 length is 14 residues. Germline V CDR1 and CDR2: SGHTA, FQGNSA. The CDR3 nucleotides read TGTGCCAGCAGCTTCGGGGTGTCGAACTATGGCTACACCTTC. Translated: CASSFGVSNYGYTF.

As DNA, the CDR3 is TGCGCCAGCAGCCAAGGGGCAACCCTTAACACAGATACGCAGTATTTT. Translating it yields CASSQGATLNTDTQYF. This chain links TRBV4-3 with TRBJ2-3; no reliable D call. The CDR3 is 16 amino acids. Germline V CDR1 and CDR2: LGHNA, YSLEER. V shed 1 base and J shed 2 bases, with 13 bases lying between them.

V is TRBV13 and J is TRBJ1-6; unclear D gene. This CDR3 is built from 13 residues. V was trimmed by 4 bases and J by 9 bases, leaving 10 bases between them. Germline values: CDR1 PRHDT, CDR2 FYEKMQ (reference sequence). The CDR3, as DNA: TGTGCCAGCAGCTCCCAAAAGGGTTCACCCCTCCACTTT. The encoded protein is CASSSQKGSPLHF. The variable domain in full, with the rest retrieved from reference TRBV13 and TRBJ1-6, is AAGVIQSPRHLIKEKRETATLKCYPIPRHDTVYWYQQGPGQDPQFLISFYEKMQSDKGSIPDRFSAQQFSDYHSELNMSSLELGDSALYFCASSSQKGSPLHFGNGTRLTVT.

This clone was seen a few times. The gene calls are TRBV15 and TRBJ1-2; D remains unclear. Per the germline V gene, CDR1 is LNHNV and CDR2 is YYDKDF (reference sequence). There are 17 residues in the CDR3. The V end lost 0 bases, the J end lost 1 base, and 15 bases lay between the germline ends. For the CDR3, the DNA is TGTGCCACCAGCAGAGATCACCTCCTTATCGTTAACTATGGCTACACCTTC. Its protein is CATSRDHLLIVNYGYTF.

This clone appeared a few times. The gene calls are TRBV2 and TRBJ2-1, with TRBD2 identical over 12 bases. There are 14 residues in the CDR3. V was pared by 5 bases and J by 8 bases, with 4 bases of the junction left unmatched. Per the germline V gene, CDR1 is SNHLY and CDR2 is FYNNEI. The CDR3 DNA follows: TGTGCCAGCAGTTTACTAGCGGGGGGACATGAGCAGTTCTTC. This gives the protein CASSLLAGGHEQFF.

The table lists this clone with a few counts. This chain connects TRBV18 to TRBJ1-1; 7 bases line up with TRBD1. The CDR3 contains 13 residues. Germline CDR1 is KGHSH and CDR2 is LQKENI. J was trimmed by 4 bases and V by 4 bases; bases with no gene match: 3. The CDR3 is CASSQGQATEAFF. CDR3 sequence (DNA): TGTGCCAGCTCACAAGGACAGGCCACTGAAGCTTTCTTT. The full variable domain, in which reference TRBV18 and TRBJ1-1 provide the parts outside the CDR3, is NAGVMQNPRHLVRRRGQEARLRCSPMKGHSHVYWYRQLPEEGLKFMVYLQKENIIDESGMPKERFSAEFPKEGPSILRIQQVVRGDSAAYFCASSQGQATEAFFGQGTRLTVV.

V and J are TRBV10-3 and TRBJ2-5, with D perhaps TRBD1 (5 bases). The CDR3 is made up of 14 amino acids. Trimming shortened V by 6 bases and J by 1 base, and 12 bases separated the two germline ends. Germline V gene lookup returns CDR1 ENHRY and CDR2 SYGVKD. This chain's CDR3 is CAISHLDIQETQYF. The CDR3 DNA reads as TGTGCCATCAGCCACTTGGACATCCAAGAGACCCAGTACTTC.

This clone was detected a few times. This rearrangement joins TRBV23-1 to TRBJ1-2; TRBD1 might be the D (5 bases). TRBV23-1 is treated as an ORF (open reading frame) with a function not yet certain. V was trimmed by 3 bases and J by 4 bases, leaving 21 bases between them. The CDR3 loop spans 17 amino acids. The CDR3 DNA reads TGCGCCAGCAGTCACCCCGGAGGGGCAGGAAATTTCTATGGCTACACCTTC. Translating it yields CASSHPGGAGNFYGYTF.

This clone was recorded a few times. In DNA, the CDR3 is TGTGCCAGCAGCGAGGGGTGGGCCCCAGATACGCAGTATTTT. Protein: CASSEGWAPDTQYF. The J gene is TRBJ2-3, the V gene TRBV7-2; either TRBD1 or TRBD2 may supply D (5 bases each). The CDR3 has 14 residues. Germline CDR1 reads SGHTA; CDR2 reads FQGNSA. Trimming removed 5 bases from V and 4 bases from J, with 13 bases in between.

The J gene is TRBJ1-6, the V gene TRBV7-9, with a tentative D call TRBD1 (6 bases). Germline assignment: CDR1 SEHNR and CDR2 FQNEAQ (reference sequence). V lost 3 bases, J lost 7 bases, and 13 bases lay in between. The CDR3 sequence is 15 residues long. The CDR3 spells CASSFPGQENSPLHF. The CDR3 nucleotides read TGTGCCAGCAGCTTCCCGGGACAAGAAAATTCACCCCTCCACTTT.

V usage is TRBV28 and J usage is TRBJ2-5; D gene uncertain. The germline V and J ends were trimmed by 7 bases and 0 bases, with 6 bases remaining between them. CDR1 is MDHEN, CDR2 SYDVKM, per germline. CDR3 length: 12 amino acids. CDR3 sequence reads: CASTSDQETQYF. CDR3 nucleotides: TGTGCCAGCACGTCGGACCAAGAGACCCAGTACTTC.

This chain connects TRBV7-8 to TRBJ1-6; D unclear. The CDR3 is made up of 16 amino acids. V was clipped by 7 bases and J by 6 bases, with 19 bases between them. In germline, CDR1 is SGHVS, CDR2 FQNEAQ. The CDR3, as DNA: TGTGCCAGCACCGAATTCCCGACGGCTACTAATTCACCCCTCCACTTT. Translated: CASTEFPTATNSPLHF. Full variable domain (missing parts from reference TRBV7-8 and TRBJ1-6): GAGVSQSPRYKVAKRGQDVALRCDPISGHVSLFWYQQALGQGPEFLTYFQNEAQLDKSGLPSDRFFAERPEGSVSTLKIQRTQQEDSAVYLCASTEFPTATNSPLHFGNGTRLTVT.

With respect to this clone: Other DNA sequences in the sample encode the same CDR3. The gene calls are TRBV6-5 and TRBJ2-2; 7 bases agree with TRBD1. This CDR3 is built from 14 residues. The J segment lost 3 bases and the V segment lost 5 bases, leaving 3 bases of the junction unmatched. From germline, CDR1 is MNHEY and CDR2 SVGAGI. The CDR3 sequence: CASSRQGDTGELFF. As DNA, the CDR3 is TGTGCCAGCAGTCGGCAGGGGGACACCGGGGAGCTGTTTTTT.

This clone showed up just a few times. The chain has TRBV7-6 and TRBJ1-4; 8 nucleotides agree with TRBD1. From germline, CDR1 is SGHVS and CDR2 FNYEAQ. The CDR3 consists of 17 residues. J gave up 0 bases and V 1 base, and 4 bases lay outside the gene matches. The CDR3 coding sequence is TGTGCCAGCAGCTTAGGGACAGGGCCTACAACTAATGAAAAACTGTTTTTT. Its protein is CASSLGTGPTTNEKLFF.

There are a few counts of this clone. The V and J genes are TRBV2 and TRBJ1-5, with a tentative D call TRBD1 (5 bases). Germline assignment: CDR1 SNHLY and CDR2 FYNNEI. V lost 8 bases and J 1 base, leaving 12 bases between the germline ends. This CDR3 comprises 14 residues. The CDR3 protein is CASRTTGSNQPQHF. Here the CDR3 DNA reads TGTGCCAGCCGAACTACAGGAAGCAATCAGCCCCAGCATTTT.

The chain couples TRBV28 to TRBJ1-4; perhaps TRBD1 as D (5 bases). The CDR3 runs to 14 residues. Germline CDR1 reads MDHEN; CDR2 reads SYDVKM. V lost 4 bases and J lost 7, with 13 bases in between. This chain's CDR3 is CASSSKVGGEKLFF. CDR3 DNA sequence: TGTGCCAGCAGTTCAAAGGTTGGGGGTGAAAAACTGTTTTTT.

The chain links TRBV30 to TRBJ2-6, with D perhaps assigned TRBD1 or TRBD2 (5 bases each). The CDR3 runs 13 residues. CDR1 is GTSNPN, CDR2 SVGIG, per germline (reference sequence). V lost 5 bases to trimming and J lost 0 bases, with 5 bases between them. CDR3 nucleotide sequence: TGTGCCTGGGGGACCTCTGGGGCCAACGTCCTGACTTTC. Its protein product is CAWGTSGANVLTF. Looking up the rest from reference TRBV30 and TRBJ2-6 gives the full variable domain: SQTIHQWPATLVQPVGSPLSLECTVEGTSNPNLYWYRQAAGRGLQLLFYSVGIGQISSEVPQNLSASRPQDRQFILSSKKLLLSDSGFYLCAWGTSGANVLTFGAGSRLTVL.

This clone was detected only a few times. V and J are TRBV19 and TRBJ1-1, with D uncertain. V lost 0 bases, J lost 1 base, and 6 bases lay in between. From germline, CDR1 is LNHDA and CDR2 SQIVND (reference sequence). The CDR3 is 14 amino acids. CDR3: CASSIDRGNTEAFF. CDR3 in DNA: TGTGCCAGTAGTATAGATCGAGGGAACACTGAAGCTTTCTTT.

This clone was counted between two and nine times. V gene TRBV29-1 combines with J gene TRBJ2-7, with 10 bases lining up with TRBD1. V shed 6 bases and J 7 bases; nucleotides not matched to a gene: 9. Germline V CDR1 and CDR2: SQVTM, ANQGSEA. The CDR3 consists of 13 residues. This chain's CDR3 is CSVLRQGAGEQYF. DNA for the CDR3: TGCAGCGTACTTCGACAGGGGGCGGGAGAGCAGTACTTC.